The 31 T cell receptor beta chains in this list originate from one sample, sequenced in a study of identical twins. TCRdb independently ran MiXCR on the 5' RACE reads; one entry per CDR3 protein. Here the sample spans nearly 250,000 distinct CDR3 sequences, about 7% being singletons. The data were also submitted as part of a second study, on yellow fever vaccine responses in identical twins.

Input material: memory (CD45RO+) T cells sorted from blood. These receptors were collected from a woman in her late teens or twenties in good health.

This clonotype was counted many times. The CDR3 spells CASSTSGSPPDTQYF. The CDR3 region has the DNA TGTGCCAGCAGTACTAGCGGGAGCCCCCCAGATACGCAGTATTTT. The chain is built from TRBV2 and TRBJ2-3; 11 bases agree with TRBD2. The CDR3 contains 15 residues. Unmatched junction bases numbered 5, after V lost 5 bases and J lost 4 bases. CDR1 is SNHLY and CDR2 is FYNNEI in the germline V gene.

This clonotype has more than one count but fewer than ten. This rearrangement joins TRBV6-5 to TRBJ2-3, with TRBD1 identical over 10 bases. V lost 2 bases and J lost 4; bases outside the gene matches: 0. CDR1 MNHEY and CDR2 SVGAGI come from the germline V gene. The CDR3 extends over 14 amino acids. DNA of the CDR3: TGTGCCAGCAGTTACGGGACAGGGGCAGATACGCAGTATTTT. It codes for CASSYGTGADTQYF.

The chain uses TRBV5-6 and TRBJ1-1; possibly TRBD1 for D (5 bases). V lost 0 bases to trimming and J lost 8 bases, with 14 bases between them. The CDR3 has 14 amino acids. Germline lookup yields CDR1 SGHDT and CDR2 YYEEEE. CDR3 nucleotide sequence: TGTGCCAGCAGCTTGGCGCAGGGCGGTCGGGAAGCTTTCTTT. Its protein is CASSLAQGGREAFF.

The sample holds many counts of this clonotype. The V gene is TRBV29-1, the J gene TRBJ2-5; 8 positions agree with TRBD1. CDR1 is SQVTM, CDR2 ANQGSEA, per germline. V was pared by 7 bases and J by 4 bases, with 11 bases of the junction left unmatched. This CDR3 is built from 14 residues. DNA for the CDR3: TGCAGCGCCAACCTACAGGGGGAAAGAGAGACCCAGTACTTC. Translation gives CSANLQGERETQYF. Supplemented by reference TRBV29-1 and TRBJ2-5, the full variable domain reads SAVISQKPSRDICQRGTSLTIQCQVDSQVTMMFWYRQQPGQSLTLIATANQGSEATYESGFVIDKFPISRPNLTFSTLTVSNMSPEDSSIYLCSANLQGERETQYFGPGTRLLVL.

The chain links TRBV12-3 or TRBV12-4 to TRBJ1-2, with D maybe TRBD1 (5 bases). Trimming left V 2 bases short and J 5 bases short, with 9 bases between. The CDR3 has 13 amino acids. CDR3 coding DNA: TGTGCCAGCAGTTTATCGGGGGAGTATGGCTACACCTTC. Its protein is CASSLSGEYGYTF.

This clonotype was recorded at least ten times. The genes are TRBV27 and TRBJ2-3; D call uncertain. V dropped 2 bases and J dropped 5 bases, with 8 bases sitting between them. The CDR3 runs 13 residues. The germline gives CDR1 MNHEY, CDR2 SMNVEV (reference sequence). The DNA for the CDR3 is TGTGCCAGCAGTTTAAGCCCGCTAGATACGCAGTATTTT. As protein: CASSLSPLDTQYF.

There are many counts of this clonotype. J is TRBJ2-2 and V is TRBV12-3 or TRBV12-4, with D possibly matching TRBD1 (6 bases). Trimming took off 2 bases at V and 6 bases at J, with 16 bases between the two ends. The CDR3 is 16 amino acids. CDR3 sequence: CASSLTGMSVAGELFF. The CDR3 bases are TGTGCCAGCAGTTTAACAGGGATGAGCGTGGCCGGGGAGCTGTTTTTT.

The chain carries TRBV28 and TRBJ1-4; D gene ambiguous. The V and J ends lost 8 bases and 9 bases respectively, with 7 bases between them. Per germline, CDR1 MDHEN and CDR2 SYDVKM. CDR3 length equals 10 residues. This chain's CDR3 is CASLGQKLFF. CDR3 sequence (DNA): TGTGCCAGCTTAGGTCAAAAACTGTTTTTT. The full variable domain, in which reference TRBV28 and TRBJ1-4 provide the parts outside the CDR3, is DVKVTQSSRYLVKRTGEKVFLECVQDMDHENMFWYRQDPGLGLRLIYFSYDVKMKEKGDIPEGYSVSREKKERFSLILESASTNQTSMYLCASLGQKLFFGSGTQLSVL.

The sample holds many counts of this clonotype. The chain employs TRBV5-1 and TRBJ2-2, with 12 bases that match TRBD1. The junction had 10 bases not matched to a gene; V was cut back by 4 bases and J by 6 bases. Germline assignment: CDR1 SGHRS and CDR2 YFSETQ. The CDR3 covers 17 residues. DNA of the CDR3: TGCGCCAGCAGCCCTAACCCGGGACAGGGGGCAGCCGGGGAGCTGTTTTTT. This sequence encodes CASSPNPGQGAAGELFF.

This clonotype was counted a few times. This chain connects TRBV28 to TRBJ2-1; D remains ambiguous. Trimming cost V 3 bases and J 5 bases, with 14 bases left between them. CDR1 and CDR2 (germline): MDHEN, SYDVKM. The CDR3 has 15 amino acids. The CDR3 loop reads CASSFVVGTNNEQFF. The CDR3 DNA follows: TGTGCCAGCAGTTTCGTGGTAGGAACAAACAATGAGCAGTTCTTC.

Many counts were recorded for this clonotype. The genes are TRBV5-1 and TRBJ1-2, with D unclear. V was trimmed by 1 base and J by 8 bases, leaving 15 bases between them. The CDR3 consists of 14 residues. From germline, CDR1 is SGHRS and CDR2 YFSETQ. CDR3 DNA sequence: TGCGCCAGCAGCTTGTCACCGGGGAGTGGAGGCTACACCTTC. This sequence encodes CASSLSPGSGGYTF.

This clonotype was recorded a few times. Here the CDR3 DNA reads TGTGCCAGCAGCTTAGGCGGACAGGGGCGAAACACAGATACGCAGTATTTT. Translating it yields CASSLGGQGRNTDTQYF. V gene TRBV7-9 combines with J gene TRBJ2-3, with TRBD1 matching over 9 bases. V trimming: 1 base; J trimming: 2 bases; junction bases outside the gene matches: 7. This CDR3 region has 17 residues. From germline, CDR1 is SEHNR and CDR2 FQNEAQ (reference sequence).

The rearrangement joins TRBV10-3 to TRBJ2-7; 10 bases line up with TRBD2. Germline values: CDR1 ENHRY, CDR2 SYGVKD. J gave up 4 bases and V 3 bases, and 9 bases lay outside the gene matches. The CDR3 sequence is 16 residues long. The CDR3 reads CAISEPGGSGGYEQYV. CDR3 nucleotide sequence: TGTGCCATCAGTGAACCCGGAGGTAGCGGGGGGTACGAGCAGTACGTC.

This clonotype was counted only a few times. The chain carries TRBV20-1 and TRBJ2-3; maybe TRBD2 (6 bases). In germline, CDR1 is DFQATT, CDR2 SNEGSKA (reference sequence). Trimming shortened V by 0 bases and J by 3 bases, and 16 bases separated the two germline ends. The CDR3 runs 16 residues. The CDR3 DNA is TGCAGTGCTAGAGATCCTCAGGGCCGGGGGACAGATACGCAGTATTTT. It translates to CSARDPQGRGTDTQYF.

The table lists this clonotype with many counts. The CDR3 here is CSVAGAKNIQYF. Written as DNA, the CDR3 is TGCAGCGTTGCGGGAGCCAAAAACATTCAGTACTTC. The chain uses TRBV29-1 and TRBJ2-4; D is unclear. V was cut by 4 bases and J by 0 bases, with 4 bases left in between. Germline V lookup: CDR1 SQVTM, CDR2 ANQGSEA. There are 12 residues in the CDR3.

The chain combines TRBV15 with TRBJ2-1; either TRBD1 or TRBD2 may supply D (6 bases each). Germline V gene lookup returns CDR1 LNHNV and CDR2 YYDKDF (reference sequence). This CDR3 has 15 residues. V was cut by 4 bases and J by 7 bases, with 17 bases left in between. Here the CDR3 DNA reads TGTGCCACCAGCAACCTCCGGGGGCCGGGGAATGAGCAGTTCTTC. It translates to CATSNLRGPGNEQFF.

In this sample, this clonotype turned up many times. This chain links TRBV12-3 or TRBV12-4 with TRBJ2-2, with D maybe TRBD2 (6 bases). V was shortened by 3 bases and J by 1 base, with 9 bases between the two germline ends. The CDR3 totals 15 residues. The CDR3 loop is CASSLSGENTGELFF. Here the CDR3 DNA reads TGTGCCAGCAGTTTGTCGGGGGAGAACACCGGGGAGCTGTTTTTT.

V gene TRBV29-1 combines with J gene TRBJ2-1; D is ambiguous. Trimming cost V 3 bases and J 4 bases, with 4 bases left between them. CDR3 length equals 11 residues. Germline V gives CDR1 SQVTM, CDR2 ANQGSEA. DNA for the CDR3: TGCAGCGTTGAGGTATACAATGAGCAGTTCTTC. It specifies CSVEVYNEQFF.

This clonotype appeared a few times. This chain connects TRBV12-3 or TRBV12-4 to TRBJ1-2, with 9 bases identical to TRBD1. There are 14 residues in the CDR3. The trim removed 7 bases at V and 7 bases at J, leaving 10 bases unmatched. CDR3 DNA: TGTGCCAGCACCGCCAGGGACAGGGTTCTTGGCTACACCTTC. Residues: CASTARDRVLGYTF.

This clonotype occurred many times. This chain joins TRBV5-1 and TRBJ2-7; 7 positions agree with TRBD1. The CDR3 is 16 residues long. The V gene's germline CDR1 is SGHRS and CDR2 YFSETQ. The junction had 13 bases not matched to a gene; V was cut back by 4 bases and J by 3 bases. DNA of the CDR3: TGCGCCAGCAGCAGATTTGTTGAGACAGGGAACTACGAGCAGTACTTC. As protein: CASSRFVETGNYEQYF.

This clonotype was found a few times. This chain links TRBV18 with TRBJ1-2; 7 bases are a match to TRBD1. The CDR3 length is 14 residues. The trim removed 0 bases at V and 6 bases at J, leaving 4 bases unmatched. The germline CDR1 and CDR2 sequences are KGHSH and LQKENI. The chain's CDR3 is CASSPPVRGDGYTF. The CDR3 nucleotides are TGTGCCAGCTCACCACCGGTCAGGGGGGATGGCTACACCTTC.

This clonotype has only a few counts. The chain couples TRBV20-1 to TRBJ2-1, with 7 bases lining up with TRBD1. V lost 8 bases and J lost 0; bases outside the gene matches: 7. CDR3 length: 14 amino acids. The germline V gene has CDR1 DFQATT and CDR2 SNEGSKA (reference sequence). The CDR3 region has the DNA TGCAGTCACAAGGGGGCGAGCTCCTACAATGAGCAGTTCTTC. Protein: CSHKGASSYNEQFF.

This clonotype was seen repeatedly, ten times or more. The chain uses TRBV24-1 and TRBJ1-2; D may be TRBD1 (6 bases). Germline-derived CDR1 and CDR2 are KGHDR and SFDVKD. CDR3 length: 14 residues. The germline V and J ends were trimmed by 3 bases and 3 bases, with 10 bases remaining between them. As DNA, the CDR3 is TGTGCCACCAGTGATCCGACAGGATACTATGGCTACACCTTC. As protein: CATSDPTGYYGYTF.

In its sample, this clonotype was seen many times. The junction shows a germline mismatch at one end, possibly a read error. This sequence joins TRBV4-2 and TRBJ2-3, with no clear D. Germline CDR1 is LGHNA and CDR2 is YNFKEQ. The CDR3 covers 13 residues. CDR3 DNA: TGTGCCAGCAGCCAAGATTTGGCGCAGCCCCGTCTTTTT. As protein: CASSQDLAQPRLF.

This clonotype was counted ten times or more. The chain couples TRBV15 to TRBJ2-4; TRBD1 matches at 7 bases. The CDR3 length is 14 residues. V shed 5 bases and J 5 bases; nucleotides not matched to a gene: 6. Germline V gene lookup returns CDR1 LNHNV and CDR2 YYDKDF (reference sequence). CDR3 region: CATSGFQGENIQYF. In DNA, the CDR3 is TGTGCCACCAGCGGATTTCAGGGGGAAAACATTCAGTACTTC.

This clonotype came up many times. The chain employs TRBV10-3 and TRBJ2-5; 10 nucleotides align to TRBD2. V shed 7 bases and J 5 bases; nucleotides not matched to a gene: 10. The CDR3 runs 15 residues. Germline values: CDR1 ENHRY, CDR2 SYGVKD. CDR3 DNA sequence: TGTGCCATCATGGCTAGCGGGGGCCCTGGGGAGACCCAGTACTTC. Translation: CAIMASGGPGETQYF.

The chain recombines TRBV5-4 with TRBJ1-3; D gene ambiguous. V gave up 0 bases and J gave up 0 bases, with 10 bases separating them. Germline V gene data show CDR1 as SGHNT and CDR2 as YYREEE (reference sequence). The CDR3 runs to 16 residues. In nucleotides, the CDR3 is TGTGCCAGCAGCTTGGTCGGCAGCCCCTCTGGAAACACCATATATTTT. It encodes CASSLVGSPSGNTIYF. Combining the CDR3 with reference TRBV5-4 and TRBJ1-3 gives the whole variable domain ETGVTQSPTHLIKTRGQQVTLRCSSQSGHNTVSWYQQALGQGPQFIFQYYREEENGRGNFPPRFSGLQFPNYSSELNVNALELDDSALYLCASSLVGSPSGNTIYFGEGSWLTVV.

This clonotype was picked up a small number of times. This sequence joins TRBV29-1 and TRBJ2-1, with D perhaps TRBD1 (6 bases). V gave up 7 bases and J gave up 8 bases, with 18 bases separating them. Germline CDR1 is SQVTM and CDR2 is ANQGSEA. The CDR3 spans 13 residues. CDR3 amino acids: CSALDRTADEQFF. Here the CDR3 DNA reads TGCAGCGCCTTAGACAGGACTGCGGATGAGCAGTTCTTC.

The CDR3 nucleotides are TGTGCCAGCGCCGGGGCTAGCGGTAGCTCCTACAATGAGCAGTTCTTC. Translated, it gives CASAGASGSSYNEQFF. The chain uses TRBV7-9 and TRBJ2-1; 7 positions agree with TRBD2. Germline CDR1 is SEHNR and CDR2 is FQNEAQ (reference sequence). The CDR3 has 16 amino acids. V shed 8 bases, J shed 0 bases, and the junction held 10 bases outside the gene matches.

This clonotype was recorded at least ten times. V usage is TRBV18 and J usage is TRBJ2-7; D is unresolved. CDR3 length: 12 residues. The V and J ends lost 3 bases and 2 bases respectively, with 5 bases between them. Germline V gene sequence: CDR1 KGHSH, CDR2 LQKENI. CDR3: CASSPATYEQYF. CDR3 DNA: TGTGCCAGCTCACCCGCGACCTACGAGCAGTACTTC.

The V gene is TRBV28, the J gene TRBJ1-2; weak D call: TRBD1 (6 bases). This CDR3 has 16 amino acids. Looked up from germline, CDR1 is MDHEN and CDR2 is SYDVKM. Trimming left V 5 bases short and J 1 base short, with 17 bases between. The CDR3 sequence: CASSAGAGGLNYGYTF. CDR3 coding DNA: TGTGCCAGCAGTGCGGGCGCCGGGGGGCTTAACTATGGCTACACCTTC.